This T cell receptor beta chain originates from a study of T-cell memory formation after mild COVID-19. Study-wide points: Pre-infection memory showed some responding clones, and this suggested that cross-reactive memory joined.

This clonotype was seen more than once but under ten times. The antigen is undetermined. TCRalpha and TCRbeta libraries used 5'RACE with constant-segment primers and UMIs. MiXCR was run by TCRdb on the 5' RACE reads, yielding one entry per CDR3 protein. This sample has under 550,000 distinct CDR3 sequences, with 18% found just once. Germline CDR1 reads SGHTA; CDR2 reads FQGTGA. V dropped 1 base and J dropped 1; count of bases not matched to a gene: 5. The CDR3 is made up of 16 amino acids. The clonotype comes from an adult woman who had mild COVID-19 (a few samples of this study predate the infection). Cell type and time point are not known. Sequences were obtained from PBMCs or a T cell subset sorted from them (not recorded which). V is TRBV7-3 and J is TRBJ2-3; 7 nucleotides align to TRBD2. CDR3 loop: CASSLRFAGGTDTQYF. As DNA, the CDR3 is TGTGCCAGCAGCTTAAGGTTCGCGGGGGGCACAGATACGCAGTATTTT.